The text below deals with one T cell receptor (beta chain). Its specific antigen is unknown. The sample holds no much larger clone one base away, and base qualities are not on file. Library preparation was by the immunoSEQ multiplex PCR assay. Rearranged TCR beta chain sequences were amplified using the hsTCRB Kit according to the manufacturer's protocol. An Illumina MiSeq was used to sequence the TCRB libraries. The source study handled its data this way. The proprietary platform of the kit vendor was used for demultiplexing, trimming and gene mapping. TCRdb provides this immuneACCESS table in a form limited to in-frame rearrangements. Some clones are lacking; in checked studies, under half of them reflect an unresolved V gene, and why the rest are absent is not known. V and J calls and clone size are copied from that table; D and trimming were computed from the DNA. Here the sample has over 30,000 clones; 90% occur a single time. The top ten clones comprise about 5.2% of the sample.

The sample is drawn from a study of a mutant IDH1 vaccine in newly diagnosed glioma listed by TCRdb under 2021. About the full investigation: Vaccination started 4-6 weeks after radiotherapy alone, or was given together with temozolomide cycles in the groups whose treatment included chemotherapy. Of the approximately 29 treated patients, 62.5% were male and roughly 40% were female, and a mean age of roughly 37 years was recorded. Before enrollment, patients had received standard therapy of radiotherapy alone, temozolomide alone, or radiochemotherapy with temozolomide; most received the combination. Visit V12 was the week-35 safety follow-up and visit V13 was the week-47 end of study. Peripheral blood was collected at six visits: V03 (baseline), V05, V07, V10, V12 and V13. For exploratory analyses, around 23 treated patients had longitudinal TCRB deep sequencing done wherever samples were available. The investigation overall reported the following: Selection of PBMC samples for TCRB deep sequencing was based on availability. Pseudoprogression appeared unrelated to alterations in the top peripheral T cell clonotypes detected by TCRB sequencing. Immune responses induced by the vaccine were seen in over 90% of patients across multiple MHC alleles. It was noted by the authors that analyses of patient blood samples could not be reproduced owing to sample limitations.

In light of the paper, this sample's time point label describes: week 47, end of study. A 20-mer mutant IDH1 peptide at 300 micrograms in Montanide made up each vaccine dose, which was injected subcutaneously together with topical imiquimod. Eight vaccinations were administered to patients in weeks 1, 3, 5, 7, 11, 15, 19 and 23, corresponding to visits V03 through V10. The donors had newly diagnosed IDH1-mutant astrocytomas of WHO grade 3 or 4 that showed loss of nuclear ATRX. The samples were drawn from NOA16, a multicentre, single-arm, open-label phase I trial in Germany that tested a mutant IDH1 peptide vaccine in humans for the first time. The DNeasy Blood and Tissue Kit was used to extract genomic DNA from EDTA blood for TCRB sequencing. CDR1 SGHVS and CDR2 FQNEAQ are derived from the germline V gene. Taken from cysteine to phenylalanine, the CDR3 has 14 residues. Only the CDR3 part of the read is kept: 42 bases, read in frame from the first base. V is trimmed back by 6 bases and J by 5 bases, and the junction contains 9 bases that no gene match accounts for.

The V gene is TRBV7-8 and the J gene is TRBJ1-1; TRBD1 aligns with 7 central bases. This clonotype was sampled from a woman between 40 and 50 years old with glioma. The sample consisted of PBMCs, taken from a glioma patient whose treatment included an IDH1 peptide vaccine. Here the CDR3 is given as CASSLRTGGTEAFF. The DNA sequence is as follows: TGTGCCAGCAGTCTGCGGACAGGCGGGACTGAAGCTTTCTTT.